This entry is about one TCR beta chain. This record comes from a study of blood T cell repertoires in COVID-19. Sequenced by immunoSEQ multiplex PCR; TCRdb stores in-frame clones only, minus some. The sample has approximately 91,000 clones; about four fifths are singletons. Trimming left V 5 bases short and J 5 bases short, with 15 bases between. CDR3 size: 14 residues. Germline V lookup: CDR1 KGHDR, CDR2 SFDVKD. The source is a human donor in a cohort sampled during active COVID-19. The rearrangement links TRBV24-1 to TRBJ2-7, with D tentatively TRBD2 (6 bases). The specimen was peripheral blood. Written as DNA, the CDR3 is TGTGCCACCAGTGTCGGAGGGCCTTTCGACGAGCAGTACTTC. Residues: CATSVGGPFDEQYF.